The sequence of this TCR beta chain was determined in a study of Graves' ophthalmopathy and Graves' hyperthyroidism. Whole-study context: Sampling took place at initial diagnosis, with peripheral blood obtained before any treatment.

All donors with ophthalmopathy were recorded as having moderate-to-severe activity, CAS ≥3, NOSPECS ≥4 and a duration under 3 months. Other autoimmune diseases, uncontrolled infections, pregnancy or lactation excluded patients from enrollment. V lost 9 bases to trimming and J lost 4 bases, with 21 bases between them. The CDR3 loop spans 15 amino acids. The V gene's germline CDR1 is LNHDA and CDR2 SQIVND (reference sequence). For repertoire sequencing, the TCR beta CDR3 regions were amplified from RNA transcripts. HTBI primers were used in a first-round RT-PCR, which preceded a second-round multiplex PCR. TCRdb recomputed calls from the multiplex PCR reads with MiXCR, one row per CDR3 protein. The table has 600,000 to 700,000 distinct CDR3 sequences, over 40% seen once; the top ten hold around 3%. Points from the study as a whole: Most thyroid clonotypes expanded beyond 0.001 frequency were also found in blood.

This clonotype came up many times. Its antigen remains unknown. The sequenced sample was peripheral blood. This sequence joins TRBV19 and TRBJ1-2; D perhaps matches TRBD1 (6 bases). This clonotype was obtained from an adult man with Graves' ophthalmopathy. CDR3: CASSSKSGGTYGYTF. The CDR3 DNA reads TGTGCCAGCTCTTCCAAATCGGGGGGCACCTATGGCTACACCTTC.